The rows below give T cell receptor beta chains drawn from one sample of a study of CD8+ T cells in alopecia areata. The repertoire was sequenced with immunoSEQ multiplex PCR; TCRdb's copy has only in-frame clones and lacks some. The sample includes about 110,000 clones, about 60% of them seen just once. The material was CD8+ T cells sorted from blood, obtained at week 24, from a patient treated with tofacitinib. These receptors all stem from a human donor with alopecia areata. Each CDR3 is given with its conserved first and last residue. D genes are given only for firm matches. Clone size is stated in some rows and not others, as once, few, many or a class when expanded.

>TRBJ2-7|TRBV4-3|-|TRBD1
TGCGCCAGCAGCCCGTTAACAGGGGAACTCTACGAGCAGTACTTC
CASSPLTGELYEQYF
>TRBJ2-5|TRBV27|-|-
TGTGCCAGCAGTTTATTCCAGGGGCCGCAAGAGACCCAGTACTTC
CASSLFQGPQETQYF
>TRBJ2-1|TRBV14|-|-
TGTGCCAGCAGTCCCCTGGGGCCTGATGAGCAGTTCTTC
CASSPLGPDEQFF
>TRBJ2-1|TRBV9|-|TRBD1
TGTGCCAGCAGCCACGGACAGGGTATGGTCCGTGAGCAGTTCTTC
CASSHGQGMVREQFF
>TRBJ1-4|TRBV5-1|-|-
TGCGCCAGCAGCTTGGGGGGAAAACTGTTTTTT
CASSLGGKLFF
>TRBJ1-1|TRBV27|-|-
TGTGCCAGCAGTTTATACCCAGAGAAGAACACTGAAGCTTTCTTT
CASSLYPEKNTEAFF
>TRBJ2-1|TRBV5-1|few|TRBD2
TGCGCCAGCAGCTTCCACAGCGGGGTCGCCTACAATGAGCAGTTCTTC
CASSFHSGVAYNEQFF
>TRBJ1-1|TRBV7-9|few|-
TGTGCCTGGGGCGGGCACACTGAAGCTTTCTTT
CAWGGHTEAFF
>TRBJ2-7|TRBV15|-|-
TGTGCCACCAGCAGAGAGGCTGACTACTACGAGCAGTACTTC
CATSREADYYEQYF
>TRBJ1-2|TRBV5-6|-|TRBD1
TGTGCCAGCAGCCCCGGACAGGGGATTAATGGCTACACCTTC
CASSPGQGINGYTF
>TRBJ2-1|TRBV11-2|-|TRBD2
TGTGCCAGCAGCTACGGGCCCGGGACTAGCAGCAATGAGCAGTTCTTC
CASSYGPGTSSNEQFF
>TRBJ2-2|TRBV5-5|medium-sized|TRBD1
TGTGCCAGCAGCTGGGAGGACAGGGGGCCCGCCGGGGAGCTGTTTTTT
CASSWEDRGPAGELFF
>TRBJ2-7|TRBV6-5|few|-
TGTGCCAGCAGTTTCGGACTGACTGGTGAGCAGTACTTC
CASSFGLTGEQYF
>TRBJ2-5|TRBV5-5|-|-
TGTGCCAGCAGCTTATACGAATTGGAGACCCAGTACTTC
CASSLYELETQYF
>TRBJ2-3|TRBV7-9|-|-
TGTGCCAGCAGCGGGGATCGCACAGATACGCAGTATTTT
CASSGDRTDTQYF
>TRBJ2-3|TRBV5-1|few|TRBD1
TGCGCCAGCAGCGCGACGGGACAGGGGGCGATCGGCACAGATACGCAGTATTTT
CASSATGQGAIGTDTQYF
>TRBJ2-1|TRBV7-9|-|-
TGTGCCAGCAGCTCAATAAGGTGGGAGCAGTTCTTC
CASSSIRWEQFF
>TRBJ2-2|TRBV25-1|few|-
TGTGCCAGCAGCACGGGGAGCGGGGAGCTGTTTTTT
CASSTGSGELFF
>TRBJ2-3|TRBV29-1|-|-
TGCAGCGTTGAAGATCTTGACAGGGAGGCAGATACGCAGTATTTT
CSVEDLDREADTQYF
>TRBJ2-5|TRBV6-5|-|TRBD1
TGTGCCAGCAGCCTCGGGACAGCCGAGAGTGAGACCCAGTACTTC
CASSLGTAESETQYF
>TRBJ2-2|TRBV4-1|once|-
TGCGCCAGCAGGATGGTCGGGGAGCTGTTTTTT
CASRMVGELFF
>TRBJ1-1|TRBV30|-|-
TGTGCCTGGAGTGTAAATCCCTCTATGAACACTGAAGCTTTCTTT
CAWSVNPSMNTEAFF
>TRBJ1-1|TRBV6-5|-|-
TGTGCCAGCAGTTACGGAGAGAACACTGAAGCTTTCTTT
CASSYGENTEAFF
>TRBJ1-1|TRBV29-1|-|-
TGCAGCGTGGAGGAAAGCACTGAAGCTTTCTTT
CSVEESTEAFF
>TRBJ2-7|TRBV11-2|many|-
TGTGCCAGCAGCTTAGATCTTATGGCTGAGCAGTACTTC
CASSLDLMAEQYF
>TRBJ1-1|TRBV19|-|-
TGTGCCAGTAGTAGGAACAGGGTCACTGAAGCTTTCTTT
CASSRNRVTEAFF
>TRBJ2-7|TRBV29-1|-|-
TGCAGCGTTGTAAACAAGGGAAAATACTACGAGCAGTACTTC
CSVVNKGKYYEQYF
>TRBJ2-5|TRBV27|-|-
TGTGCCAGCAGTCTAATGGCAGGGCGGGAGACCCAGTACTTC
CASSLMAGRETQYF
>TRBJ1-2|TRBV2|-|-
TGTGCCAGCATTGGACAGATCTACACTAATGGCTACACCTTC
CASIGQIYTNGYTF
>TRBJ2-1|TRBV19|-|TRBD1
TGTGCCAGCGGGACAGGGGCCAACAATGAGCAGTTCTTC
CASGTGANNEQFF
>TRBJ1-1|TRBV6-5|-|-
TGTGCCAGCAGTTACTCCGGGGTGGAAGCTTTCTTT
CASSYSGVEAFF